Below are 21 T cell receptor beta chains sequenced from a single sample in a study of blood T cells in healthy people across ages. PCR was performed a second time for roughly 7 to 11 cycles using a sample-barcoded 5' primer and a J-beta primer mix. TCRdb re-called the 5' RACE reads through MiXCR, storing one row per CDR3 protein. The sample records approximately 1.5 million distinct CDR3 sequences, about 45% being singletons. The sample taken for sequencing was blood. These receptor sequences come from a young woman in good health.

This clonotype was counted between two and nine times. This chain connects TRBV20-1 to TRBJ2-2; 11 bases line up with TRBD2. J was trimmed by 1 base and V by 6 bases; bases with no gene match: 7. Looked up from germline, CDR1 is DFQATT and CDR2 is SNEGSKA (reference sequence). CDR3 length equals 16 residues. The CDR3 coding sequence is TGCAGTGCCAGACTAGCGGGGAGAATGAACACCGGGGAGCTGTTTTTT. Protein product: CSARLAGRMNTGELFF.

This chain connects TRBV20-1 to TRBJ2-1; TRBD2 matches at 12 bases. V lost 0 bases and J lost 14; bases outside the gene matches: 11. Per germline, CDR1 DFQATT and CDR2 SNEGSKA (reference sequence). This CDR3 has 15 residues. CDR3 loop: CSARDPSSGRARKFF. The CDR3 DNA sequence: TGCAGTGCTAGAGATCCGTCTAGCGGGAGGGCCAGAAAGTTCTTC.

The chain has TRBV5-1 and TRBJ2-3; the match to TRBD1 covers 9 bases. The CDR3 has 16 residues. Germline V gene sequence: CDR1 SGHRS, CDR2 YFSETQ. The J segment lost 4 bases and the V segment lost 5 bases, leaving 11 bases of the junction unmatched. CDR3 amino acids: CASRKNRDRVSDTQYF. Written as DNA, the CDR3 is TGCGCCAGCAGGAAGAATCGGGACAGGGTGTCAGATACGCAGTATTTT.

A few counts support this clonotype. V usage is TRBV4-1 and J usage is TRBJ2-7; 7 nucleotides align to TRBD1. The germline V gene has CDR1 MGHRA and CDR2 YSYEKL. V gave up 0 bases and J gave up 3 bases; unmatched junction bases: 5. There are 15 residues in the CDR3. CDR3 sequence: CASSQDPGTDYEQYF. DNA of the CDR3: TGCGCCAGCAGCCAAGATCCCGGGACAGACTACGAGCAGTACTTC.

This clonotype was counted a few times. This sequence joins TRBV5-1 and TRBJ2-1; TRBD2 agrees at 12 bases. Trimming took 0 bases from V and 6 from J; bases not matched to a gene: 4. Per germline, CDR1 SGHRS and CDR2 YFSETQ. This CDR3 is 16 amino acids long. The CDR3 DNA sequence: TGCGCCAGCAGCTTGGTGGGGACTAGCGGGTCCAATGAGCAGTTCTTC. Protein product: CASSLVGTSGSNEQFF.

This chain connects TRBV29-1 to TRBJ1-2; TRBD1 aligns across 8 bases. V lost 5 bases to trimming and J lost 7 bases; unmatched junction nucleotides: 9. There are 13 residues in the CDR3. Germline values: CDR1 SQVTM, CDR2 ANQGSEA. The CDR3 DNA follows: TGCAGCGTTACGGACAGGGTCTCTTCTGGCTACACCTTC. Amino acid sequence: CSVTDRVSSGYTF.

In its sample, this clonotype was seen once. The gene calls are TRBV15 and TRBJ2-5; D could derive from TRBD1 or TRBD2 (5 bases each). From germline, CDR1 is LNHNV and CDR2 YYDKDF (reference sequence). The CDR3 is 15 amino acids. Trimming took off 1 base at V and 3 bases at J, with 12 bases between the two ends. The CDR3, as DNA: TGTGCCACCAGCAGAGTTAGCCAGGGAGAAGAGACCCAGTACTTC. Its translation is CATSRVSQGEETQYF.

The chain joins TRBV15 to TRBJ2-7; TRBD2 is a possible D gene (5 bases). The germline V gene has CDR1 LNHNV and CDR2 YYDKDF (reference sequence). The CDR3 is 15 residues long. V was trimmed by 0 bases and J by 6 bases, leaving 15 bases between them. The CDR3 loop is CATSRDQLVDGEQYF. CDR3 bases: TGTGCCACCAGCAGAGATCAACTAGTGGACGGCGAGCAGTACTTC.

The CDR3 nucleotides are TGCAGTGCTAGAGGGACTAGCGGGAGGGGCAAAAACATTCAGTACTTC. As protein: CSARGTSGRGKNIQYF. The chain combines TRBV20-1 with TRBJ2-4; 15 bases line up with TRBD2. The CDR3 extends over 16 amino acids. The V gene's germline CDR1 is DFQATT and CDR2 SNEGSKA (reference sequence). Germline trimming cut 1 base from V and 3 bases from J; bases unmatched to any gene: 1.

The V and J genes are TRBV20-1 and TRBJ2-7; 7 nucleotides align to TRBD1. With the DNA end fitting TRBJ2-4 better, the J assignment may be wrong. Germline V gene lookup returns CDR1 DFQATT and CDR2 SNEGSKA (reference sequence). The CDR3 contains 12 residues. The CDR3 protein is CSAQRQGNIQYF. The CDR3 DNA reads TGCAGTGCTCAGAGACAGGGAAACATTCAGTACTTC.

This clonotype turned up a few times. V gene TRBV4-1 combines with J gene TRBJ2-1, with D possibly matching TRBD1 (6 bases). The germline CDR1 and CDR2 sequences are MGHRA and YSYEKL. The V and J ends lost 4 bases and 4 bases respectively, with 11 bases between them. The CDR3 extends over 14 amino acids. CDR3 in amino acids: CASSPFQGYNEQFF. Written as DNA, the CDR3 is TGCGCCAGCAGCCCGTTCCAGGGGTACAATGAGCAGTTCTTC.

The chain is built from TRBV12-3 or TRBV12-4 and TRBJ1-5; D might be TRBD1 (5 bases). The CDR3 is made up of 13 amino acids. Trimming left V 8 bases short and J 3 bases short, with 11 bases between. The CDR3: CASCQGINQPQHF. The CDR3 nucleotides read TGTGCCAGCTGTCAGGGTATCAATCAGCCCCAGCATTTT.

A few counts support this clonotype. This chain joins TRBV28 and TRBJ2-5, with a tentative D call TRBD2 (5 bases). Germline V CDR1 and CDR2: MDHEN, SYDVKM. The V end lost 3 bases, the J end lost 4 bases, and 15 bases lay between the germline ends. This CDR3 spans 15 amino acids. CDR3 nucleotides: TGTGCCAGCAGTTTTAGGTTGGGGAGCCCAGAGACCCAGTACTTC. It codes for CASSFRLGSPETQYF.

This clonotype was detected a few times. The V and J genes are TRBV7-9 and TRBJ2-1; D is unresolved. The CDR3 spans 15 residues. From germline, CDR1 is SEHNR and CDR2 FQNEAQ (reference sequence). V was shortened by 2 bases and J by 5 bases, with 13 bases between the two germline ends. CDR3 nucleotide sequence: TGTGCCAGCAGCTTACCTAACAGACCAAACAATGAGCAGTTCTTC. Translated: CASSLPNRPNNEQFF.

This clonotype was counted a few times. CDR3 nucleotide sequence: TGCGCCAGCAGCCTTTCGGGACTTTGGACTGGGGCCAACGTCCTGACTTTC. Protein: CASSLSGLWTGANVLTF. The J gene is TRBJ2-6, the V gene TRBV4-1; TRBD2 might be the D (6 bases). Deletions cut 4 bases from V and 2 bases from J, with 15 bases between. From germline, CDR1 is MGHRA and CDR2 YSYEKL. This CDR3 comprises 17 residues.

This sequence joins TRBV14 and TRBJ2-2; D gene unclear. V shed 8 bases and J shed 0 bases, with 16 bases lying between them. The CDR3 is made up of 16 amino acids. CDR1 is SGHDN and CDR2 is FVKESK in the germline V gene. CDR3 residues: CASGSLGRTNTGELFF. Written as DNA, the CDR3 is TGTGCCAGCGGATCCTTAGGGCGGACGAACACCGGGGAGCTGTTTTTT.

J is TRBJ2-4 and V is TRBV5-1; weak D call: TRBD1 (6 bases). This CDR3 contains 17 residues. Trimming removed 0 bases at V and 2 bases at J, with 15 bases between. The germline CDR1 and CDR2 sequences are SGHRS and YFSETQ. CDR3: CASSLVWQGMTKNIQYF. CDR3 in DNA: TGCGCCAGCAGCTTGGTTTGGCAGGGGATGACCAAAAACATTCAGTACTTC.

J is TRBJ2-3 and V is TRBV12-3 or TRBV12-4; the D gene is possibly TRBD1 (5 bases). Trimming took 1 base from V and 2 from J, leaving 13 bases between them. The CDR3 has 16 residues. The DNA of the CDR3 is TGTGCCAGCAGTTTAGTCGTTGGGGCTTACACAGATACGCAGTATTTT. Amino acid sequence: CASSLVVGAYTDTQYF.

The J gene is TRBJ2-5, the V gene TRBV24-1; weak D call: TRBD1 (6 bases). The CDR3 has 14 residues. V lost 2 bases and J lost 6, with 12 bases in between. Germline-derived CDR1 and CDR2 are KGHDR and SFDVKD. CDR3 DNA sequence: TGTGCCACCAGTGATTATGGACAGCCCAAGACCCAGTACTTC. Its translation is CATSDYGQPKTQYF.

The gene calls are TRBV29-1 and TRBJ2-1; a weak D match, TRBD1 (5 bases). The germline V and J ends were trimmed by 6 bases and 10 bases, with 22 bases remaining between them. This CDR3 spans 14 amino acids. CDR1 SQVTM and CDR2 ANQGSEA come from the germline V gene. For the CDR3, the DNA is TGCAGCGTGACAGCCGGGTCCGGGTCGCAGGAGCAGTTCTTC. It specifies CSVTAGSGSQEQFF.

V gene TRBV3-1 combines with J gene TRBJ1-2; D uncertain. This CDR3 is 16 amino acids long. The V gene lost 1 base and the J gene lost 4 bases, with 16 bases spanning the gap. Looked up from germline, CDR1 is LGHDT and CDR2 is YNNKEL (reference sequence). This chain's CDR3 is CASSQGVFGEPYGYTF. The CDR3, as DNA: TGTGCCAGCAGCCAAGGCGTCTTCGGGGAACCCTATGGCTACACCTTC.